Sequencing of this T cell receptor beta chain was carried out in a study of OX40 agonist ivuxolimab in advanced cancers. The wider study: Ivuxolimab, an antibody that agonizes OX40 (CD134), was administered to the patients. Previous treatment with anti-PD-1, anti-PD-L1 or anti-CTLA-4 therapy was allowed; about 44% had received some. Notes on the study in general: Compared with CD4+, CD8+ T cells on average had more expanded clones.

Concerning this clone itself: No antigen is known for it.

Libraries were prepared by immunoSEQ multiplex PCR; TCRdb keeps only in-frame clonotypes and omits some of them. The repertoire consists of about 150,000 clones, with 75% to 95% occurring once and the leading ten covering 1.1%. The sample consisted of CD4+ or CD8+ T cells sorted from blood, taken in a trial of the OX40 agonist ivuxolimab. The clonotype was recovered from an adult with an advanced solid tumor such as melanoma, head and neck, liver or kidney cancer.

The CDR3 sequence: CASSLRPANSPLHF. For the CDR3, the DNA is TGTGCCAGCAGCTTGAGACCAGCGAATTCACCCCTCCACTTT. This chain connects TRBV7-2 to TRBJ1-6, with D unresolved. Deletions cut 3 bases from V and 7 bases from J, with 10 bases between. The CDR3 covers 14 residues. Germline V gene data show CDR1 as SGHTA and CDR2 as FQGNSA.